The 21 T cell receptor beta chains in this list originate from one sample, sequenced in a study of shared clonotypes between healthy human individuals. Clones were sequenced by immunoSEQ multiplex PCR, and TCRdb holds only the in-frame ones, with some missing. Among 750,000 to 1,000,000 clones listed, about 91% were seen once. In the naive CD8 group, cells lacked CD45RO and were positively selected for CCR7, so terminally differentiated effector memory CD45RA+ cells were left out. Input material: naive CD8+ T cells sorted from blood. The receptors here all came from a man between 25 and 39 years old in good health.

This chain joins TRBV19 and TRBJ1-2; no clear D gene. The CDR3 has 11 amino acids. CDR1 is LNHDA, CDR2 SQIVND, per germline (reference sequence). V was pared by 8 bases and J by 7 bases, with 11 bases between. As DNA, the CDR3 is TGTGCCAGTGCGGTGTGGGGTGGCTACACCTTC. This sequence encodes CASAVWGGYTF.

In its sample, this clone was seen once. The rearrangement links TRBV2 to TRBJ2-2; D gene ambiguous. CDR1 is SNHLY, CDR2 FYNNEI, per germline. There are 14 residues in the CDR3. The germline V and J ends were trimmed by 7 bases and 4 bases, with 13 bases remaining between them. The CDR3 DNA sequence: TGTGCCAGCACCCCCGAACTCGGCACCGGGGAGCTGTTTTTT. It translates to CASTPELGTGELFF.

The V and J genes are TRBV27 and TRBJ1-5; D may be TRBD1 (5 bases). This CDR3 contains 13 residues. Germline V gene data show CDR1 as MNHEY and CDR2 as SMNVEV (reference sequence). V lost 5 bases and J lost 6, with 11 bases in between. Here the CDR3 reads CASSPSRVQPQHF. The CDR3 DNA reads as TGTGCCAGCAGTCCTAGCAGGGTTCAGCCCCAGCATTTT.

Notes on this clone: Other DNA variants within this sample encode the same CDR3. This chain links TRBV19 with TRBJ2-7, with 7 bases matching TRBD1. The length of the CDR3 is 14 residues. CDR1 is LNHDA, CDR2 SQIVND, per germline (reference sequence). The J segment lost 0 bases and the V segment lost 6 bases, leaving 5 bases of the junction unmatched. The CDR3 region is CASRYRDSSYEQYF. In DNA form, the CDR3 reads TGTGCCAGTAGATACCGGGACAGCTCCTACGAGCAGTACTTC. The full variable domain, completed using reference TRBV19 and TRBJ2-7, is DGGITQSPKYLFRKEGQNVTLSCEQNLNHDAMYWYRQDPGQGLRLIYYSQIVNDFQKGDIAEGYSVSREKKESFPLTVTSAQKNPTAFYLCASRYRDSSYEQYFGPGTRLTVT.

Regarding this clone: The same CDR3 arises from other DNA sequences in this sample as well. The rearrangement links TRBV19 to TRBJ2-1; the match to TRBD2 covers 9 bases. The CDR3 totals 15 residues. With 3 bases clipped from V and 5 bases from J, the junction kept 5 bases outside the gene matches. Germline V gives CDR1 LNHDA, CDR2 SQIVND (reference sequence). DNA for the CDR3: TGTGCCAGTAGTATCCTAGCGGGATCCCACAATGAGCAGTTCTTC. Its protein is CASSILAGSHNEQFF.

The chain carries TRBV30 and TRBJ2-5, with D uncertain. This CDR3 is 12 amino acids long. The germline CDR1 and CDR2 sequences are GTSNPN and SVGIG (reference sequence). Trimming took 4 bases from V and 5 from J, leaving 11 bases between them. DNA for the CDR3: TGTGCCTGGACCTCATTTGCCGAGACCCAGTACTTC. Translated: CAWTSFAETQYF.

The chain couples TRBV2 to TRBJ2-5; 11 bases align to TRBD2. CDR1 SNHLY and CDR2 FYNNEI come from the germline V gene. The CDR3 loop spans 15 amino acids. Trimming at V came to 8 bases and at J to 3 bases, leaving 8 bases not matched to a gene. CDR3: CASYRLAGIEETQYF. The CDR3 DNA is TGTGCCAGCTATAGACTAGCGGGAATCGAAGAGACCCAGTACTTC. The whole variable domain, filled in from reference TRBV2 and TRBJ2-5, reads EPEVTQTPSHQVTQMGQEVILRCVPISNHLYFYWYRQILGQKVEFLVSFYNNEISEKSEIFDDQFSVERPDGSNFTLKIRSTKLEDSAMYFCASYRLAGIEETQYFGPGTRLLVL.

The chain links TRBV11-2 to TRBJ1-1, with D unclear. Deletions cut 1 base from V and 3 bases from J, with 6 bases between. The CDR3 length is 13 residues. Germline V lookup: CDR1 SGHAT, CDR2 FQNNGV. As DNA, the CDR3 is TGTGCCAGCAGCTTAGCTGCTTACACTGAAGCTTTCTTT. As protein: CASSLAAYTEAFF.

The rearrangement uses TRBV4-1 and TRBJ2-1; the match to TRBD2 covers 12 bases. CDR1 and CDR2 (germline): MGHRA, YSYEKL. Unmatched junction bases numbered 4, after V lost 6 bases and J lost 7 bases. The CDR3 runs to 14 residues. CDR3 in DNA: TGCGCCAGCAGACTAGCGGGAGGATTTAATGAGCAGTTCTTC. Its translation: CASRLAGGFNEQFF.

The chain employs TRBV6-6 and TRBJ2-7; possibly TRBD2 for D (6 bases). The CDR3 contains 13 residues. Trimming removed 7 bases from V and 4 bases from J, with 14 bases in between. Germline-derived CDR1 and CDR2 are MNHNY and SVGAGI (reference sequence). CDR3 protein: CASTEGLLYEQYF. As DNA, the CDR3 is TGTGCCAGCACCGAGGGACTTCTATACGAGCAGTACTTC.

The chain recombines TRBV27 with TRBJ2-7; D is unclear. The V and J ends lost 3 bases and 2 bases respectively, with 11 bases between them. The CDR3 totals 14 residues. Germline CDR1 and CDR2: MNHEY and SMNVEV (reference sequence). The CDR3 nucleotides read TGTGCCAGCAGTTTCTTGTCCTCACCCTACGAGCAGTACTTC. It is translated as CASSFLSSPYEQYF.

The CDR3 region is CASSLSAINIQYF. Here the CDR3 DNA reads TGTGCCAGCAGCTTAAGCGCGATTAACATTCAGTACTTC. The V gene is TRBV13, the J gene TRBJ2-4, with D uncertain. The germline V gene encodes CDR1 PRHDT and CDR2 FYEKMQ (reference sequence). The CDR3 is 13 amino acids. V dropped 2 bases and J dropped 7 bases, with 9 bases sitting between them.

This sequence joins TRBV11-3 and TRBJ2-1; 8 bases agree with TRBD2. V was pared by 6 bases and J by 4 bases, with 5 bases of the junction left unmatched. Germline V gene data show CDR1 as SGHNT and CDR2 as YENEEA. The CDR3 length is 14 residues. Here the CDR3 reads CASSSTGGYNEQFF. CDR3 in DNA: TGTGCCAGCAGTTCGACGGGGGGGTACAATGAGCAGTTCTTC.

The CDR3 protein is CASSPAGGPEEQYF. The CDR3 nucleotides read TGTGCCAGCTCACCTGCGGGAGGGCCGGAGGAGCAGTACTTC. The rearrangement joins TRBV18 to TRBJ2-7; TRBD2 aligns across 9 bases. The CDR3 loop spans 14 amino acids. CDR1 and CDR2 from the germline V gene are KGHSH and LQKENI. V lost 3 bases and J lost 7; bases outside the gene matches: 7.

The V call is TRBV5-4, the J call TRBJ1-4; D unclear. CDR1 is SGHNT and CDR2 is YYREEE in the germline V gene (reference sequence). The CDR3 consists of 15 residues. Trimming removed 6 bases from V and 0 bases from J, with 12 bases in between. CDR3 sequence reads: CASKAGQATNEKLFF. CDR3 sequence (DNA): TGTGCCAGCAAAGCGGGCCAGGCAACTAATGAAAAACTGTTTTTT. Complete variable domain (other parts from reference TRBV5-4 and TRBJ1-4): ETGVTQSPTHLIKTRGQQVTLRCSSQSGHNTVSWYQQALGQGPQFIFQYYREEENGRGNFPPRFSGLQFPNYSSELNVNALELDDSALYLCASKAGQATNEKLFFGSGTQLSVL.

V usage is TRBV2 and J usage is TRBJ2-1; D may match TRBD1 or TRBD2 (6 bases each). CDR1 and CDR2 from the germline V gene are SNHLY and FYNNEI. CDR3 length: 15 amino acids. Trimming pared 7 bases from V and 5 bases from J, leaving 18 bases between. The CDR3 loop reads CASKGGAGLHNEQFF. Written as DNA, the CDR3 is TGTGCCAGCAAGGGGGGTGCGGGCCTTCACAATGAGCAGTTCTTC.

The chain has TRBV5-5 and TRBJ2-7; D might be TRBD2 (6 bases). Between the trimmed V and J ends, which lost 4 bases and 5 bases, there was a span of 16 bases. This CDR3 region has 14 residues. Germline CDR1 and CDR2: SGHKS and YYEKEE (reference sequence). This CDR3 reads CASSHSGRVNEQYF. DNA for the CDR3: TGTGCCAGCAGCCATAGCGGCAGGGTTAACGAGCAGTACTTC. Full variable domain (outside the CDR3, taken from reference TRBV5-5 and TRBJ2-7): DAGVTQSPTHLIKTRGQQVTLRCSPISGHKSVSWYQQVLGQGPQFIFQYYEKEERGRGNFPDRFSARQFPNYSSELNVNALLLGDSALYLCASSHSGRVNEQYFGPGTRLTVT.

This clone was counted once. The CDR3 coding sequence is TGTGCCAGCAGTTACAGGCTAGCGGGAGACACCGGGGAGCTGTTTTTT. This gives the protein CASSYRLAGDTGELFF. The chain has TRBV6-6 and TRBJ2-2, with 10 bases that match TRBD2. The V gene end was trimmed by 2 bases and the J gene end by 3 bases; junction bases not matched to a gene: 3. From germline, CDR1 is MNHNY and CDR2 SVGAGI (reference sequence). The CDR3 contains 16 residues.

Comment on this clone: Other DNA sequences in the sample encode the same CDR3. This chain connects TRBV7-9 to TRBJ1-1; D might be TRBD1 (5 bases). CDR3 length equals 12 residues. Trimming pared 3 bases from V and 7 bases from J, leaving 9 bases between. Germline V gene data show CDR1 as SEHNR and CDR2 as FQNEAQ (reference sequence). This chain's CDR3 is CASSLGRGEAFF. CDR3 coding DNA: TGTGCCAGCAGCTTGGGGCGGGGTGAAGCTTTCTTT.

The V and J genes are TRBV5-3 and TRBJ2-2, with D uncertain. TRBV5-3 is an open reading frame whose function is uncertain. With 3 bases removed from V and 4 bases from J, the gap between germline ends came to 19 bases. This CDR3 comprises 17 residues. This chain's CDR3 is CARSYCQGLRVTGELFF. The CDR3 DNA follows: TGTGCCAGAAGCTATTGTCAAGGGCTTCGGGTCACCGGGGAGCTGTTTTTT.

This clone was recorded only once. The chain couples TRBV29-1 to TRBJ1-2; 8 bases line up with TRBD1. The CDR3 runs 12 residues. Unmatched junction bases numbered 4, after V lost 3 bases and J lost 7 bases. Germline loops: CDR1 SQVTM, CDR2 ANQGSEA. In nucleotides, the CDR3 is TGCAGCGTTGAGGACAGGGTCCCTGGCTACACCTTC. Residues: CSVEDRVPGYTF. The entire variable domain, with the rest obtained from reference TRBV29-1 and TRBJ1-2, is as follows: SAVISQKPSRDICQRGTSLTIQCQVDSQVTMMFWYRQQPGQSLTLIATANQGSEATYESGFVIDKFPISRPNLTFSTLTVSNMSPEDSSIYLCSVEDRVPGYTFGSGTRLTVV.